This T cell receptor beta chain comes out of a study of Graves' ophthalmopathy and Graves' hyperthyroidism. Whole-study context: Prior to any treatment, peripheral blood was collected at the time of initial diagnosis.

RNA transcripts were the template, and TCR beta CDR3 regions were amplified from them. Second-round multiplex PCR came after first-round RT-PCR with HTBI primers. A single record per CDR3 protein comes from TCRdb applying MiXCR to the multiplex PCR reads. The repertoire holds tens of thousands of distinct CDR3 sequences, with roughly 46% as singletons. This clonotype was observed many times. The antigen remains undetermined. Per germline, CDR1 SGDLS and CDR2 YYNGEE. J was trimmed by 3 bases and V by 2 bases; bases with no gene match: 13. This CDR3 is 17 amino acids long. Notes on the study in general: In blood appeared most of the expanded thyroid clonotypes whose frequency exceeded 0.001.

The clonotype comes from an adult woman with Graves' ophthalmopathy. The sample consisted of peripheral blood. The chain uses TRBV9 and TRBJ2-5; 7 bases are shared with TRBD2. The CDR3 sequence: CASSVGLGRDGEETQYF. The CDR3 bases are TGTGCCAGCAGCGTCGGACTAGGGCGGGACGGCGAAGAGACCCAGTACTTC. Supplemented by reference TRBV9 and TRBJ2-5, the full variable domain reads DSGVTQTPKHLITATGQRVTLRCSPRSGDLSVYWYQQSLDQGLQFLIQYYNGEERAKGNILERFSAQQFPDLHSELNLSSLELGDSALYFCASSVGLGRDGEETQYFGPGTRLLVL.